The 28 T cell receptor beta chains in this list originate from one sample, sequenced in a study of blood T cell repertoires in COVID-19. The data were produced by immunoSEQ multiplex PCR, yet TCRdb's version contains in-frame clones alone and is incomplete. The data hold about 130,000 clones, with 81% observed a single time. The source material was peripheral blood. Receptors were obtained from a man aged 25-40 years with COVID-19, enrolled during active disease.

The chain uses TRBV5-5 and TRBJ1-2, with a possible D match to TRBD1 (5 bases). The CDR3 contains 15 residues. Germline lookup yields CDR1 SGHKS and CDR2 YYEKEE (reference sequence). V lost 2 bases to trimming and J lost 3 bases, with 14 bases between them. This CDR3 reads CASSFRVVGDYGYTF. CDR3 nucleotide sequence: TGTGCCAGCAGCTTCAGGGTAGTAGGGGACTATGGCTACACCTTC.

This clone came up a few times. J is TRBJ1-2 and V is TRBV18; 8 bases match TRBD1. The V and J ends lost 0 bases and 8 bases, in that order; junction bases with no gene match: 17. Germline CDR1 KGHSH, CDR2 LQKENI. The CDR3 runs to 18 residues. In DNA, the CDR3 is TGTGCCAGCTCACCACCCGGGACAGGTGGGGGACTTATTCGAGGCTACACCTTC. The encoded protein is CASSPPGTGGGLIRGYTF.

The chain couples TRBV18 to TRBJ2-7; the D gene is possibly TRBD2 (6 bases). Per germline, CDR1 KGHSH and CDR2 LQKENI. The length of the CDR3 is 16 residues. V was cut by 3 bases and J by 7 bases, with 22 bases left in between. Here the CDR3 DNA reads TGTGCCAGCTCACCCCAGGGAGGACGAGGCGCTACAGAGCAGTACTTC. Its translation: CASSPQGGRGATEQYF.

The V call is TRBV27, the J call TRBJ2-2, with TRBD1 identical over 9 bases. With 5 bases clipped from V and 7 bases from J, the junction kept 8 bases outside the gene matches. Germline assignment: CDR1 MNHEY and CDR2 SMNVEV (reference sequence). The CDR3 length is 15 residues. The CDR3: CASSATGGYNGELFF. The CDR3 DNA sequence: TGTGCCAGCAGTGCCACAGGGGGCTATAACGGGGAGCTGTTTTTT.

The genes are TRBV6-5 and TRBJ1-2; D might be TRBD1 (5 bases). V lost 6 bases, J lost 2 bases, and 16 bases lay in between. The CDR3 extends over 15 amino acids. The germline gives CDR1 MNHEY, CDR2 SVGAGI. CDR3 sequence reads: CASRYPLEGNYGYTF. In nucleotides, the CDR3 is TGTGCCAGCAGATACCCTTTGGAGGGGAACTATGGCTACACCTTC.

The chain recombines TRBV4-2 with TRBJ2-1, with 11 bases identical to TRBD2. The germline CDR1 and CDR2 sequences are LGHNA and YNFKEQ. After removal of 4 bases from V and 8 bases from J, the junction contained 13 bases not matched to a gene. The CDR3 contains 17 residues. In DNA, the CDR3 is TGTGCCAGCAGCCCCCTGAGAGGGACTAGCGGCATCCATGAGCAGTTCTTC. The encoded protein is CASSPLRGTSGIHEQFF.

The chain combines TRBV6-6 with TRBJ2-7; tentative D call: TRBD1 (7 bases). The germline V gene has CDR1 MNHNY and CDR2 SVGAGI (reference sequence). The CDR3 is 12 residues long. V was clipped by 11 bases and J by 3 bases, with 14 bases between them. The CDR3 DNA sequence: TGTGCCTATCAGGGGGGACTCTACGAGCAGTACTTC. This codes for CAYQGGLYEQYF.

This clone was observed at least ten times. The rearrangement links TRBV10-3 to TRBJ2-5; perhaps TRBD1 as D (5 bases). The germline V gene encodes CDR1 ENHRY and CDR2 SYGVKD. V gave up 0 bases and J gave up 3 bases, with 14 bases separating them. The CDR3 totals 16 residues. In nucleotides, the CDR3 is TGTGCCATCAGTGAGTCTTTAGTCGTACAGGAAGAGACCCAGTACTTC. Translation: CAISESLVVQEETQYF.

The rearrangement uses TRBV27 and TRBJ2-7, with TRBD2 matching 15 bases. This CDR3 spans 18 amino acids. V dropped 0 bases and J dropped 1; count of bases not matched to a gene: 4. Germline V gene data show CDR1 as MNHEY and CDR2 as SMNVEV (reference sequence). CDR3 nucleotides: TGTGCCAGCAGTTTATCCGGACTAGCGGGGGGGTCGTCCTACGAGCAGTACTTC. Translation: CASSLSGLAGGSSYEQYF.

The rearrangement uses TRBV6-5 and TRBJ1-4; D is possibly TRBD1 (5 bases). This CDR3 contains 15 residues. Deletions cut 2 bases from V and 8 bases from J, with 15 bases between. Germline V lookup: CDR1 MNHEY, CDR2 SVGAGI. CDR3 in DNA: TGTGCCAGCAGTTACAGGGGAGGGTCCGGAGAAAAACTGTTTTTT. It specifies CASSYRGGSGEKLFF.

A single count supports this clone. The chain has TRBV9 and TRBJ2-3, with TRBD1 identical over 7 bases. CDR3 size: 15 residues. The ends lost 0 bases at V and 2 bases at J; junction bases unmatched: 3. Germline lookup yields CDR1 SGDLS and CDR2 YYNGEE. CDR3 nucleotides: TGTGCCAGCAGCGTAGTGGGACAGAACACAGATACGCAGTATTTT. Its protein is CASSVVGQNTDTQYF. Based on the CDR3 plus reference TRBV9 and TRBJ2-3, the full variable domain is DSGVTQTPKHLITATGQRVTLRCSPRSGDLSVYWYQQSLDQGLQFLIQYYNGEERAKGNILERFSAQQFPDLHSELNLSSLELGDSALYFCASSVVGQNTDTQYFGPGTRLTVL.

This clone was counted many times. The chain uses TRBV7-2 and TRBJ2-2; TRBD1 is a possible D gene (6 bases). The CDR3 extends over 18 amino acids. V gave up 1 base and J gave up 5 bases, with 20 bases separating them. Germline-derived CDR1 and CDR2 are SGHTA and FQGNSA. CDR3 in amino acids: CASSLVGGRVGMTGELFF. CDR3 nucleotide sequence: TGTGCCAGCAGCTTAGTAGGGGGTAGAGTTGGGATGACCGGGGAGCTGTTTTTT.

The chain employs TRBV28 and TRBJ2-7; 10 bases match TRBD1. The V and J ends lost 2 bases and 7 bases, in that order; junction bases with no gene match: 5. The CDR3 length is 14 residues. Germline values: CDR1 MDHEN, CDR2 SYDVKM. The CDR3 sequence is CASSLTGTGVEQYF. CDR3 DNA sequence: TGTGCCAGCAGTTTAACCGGGACAGGGGTTGAGCAGTACTTC.

V usage is TRBV30 and J usage is TRBJ1-1; D is unresolved. V dropped 0 bases and J dropped 1 base, with 6 bases sitting between them. The CDR3 loop spans 13 amino acids. Germline V gene sequence: CDR1 GTSNPN, CDR2 SVGIG (reference sequence). CDR3 sequence: CAWSVLENTEAFF. The CDR3 DNA sequence: TGTGCCTGGAGTGTCCTAGAGAACACTGAAGCTTTCTTT.

V and J are TRBV30 and TRBJ2-1; the match to TRBD1 covers 9 bases. The trim removed 3 bases at V and 7 bases at J, leaving 7 bases unmatched. From germline, CDR1 is GTSNPN and CDR2 SVGIG (reference sequence). CDR3 length: 14 amino acids. In nucleotides, the CDR3 is TGTGCCTGGAGCACGGGGACAGGGAGGAATGAGCAGTTCTTC. This encodes CAWSTGTGRNEQFF. The entire variable domain, with the rest obtained from reference TRBV30 and TRBJ2-1, is as follows: SQTIHQWPATLVQPVGSPLSLECTVEGTSNPNLYWYRQAAGRGLQLLFYSVGIGQISSEVPQNLSASRPQDRQFILSSKKLLLSDSGFYLCAWSTGTGRNEQFFGPGTRLTVL.

The rearrangement links TRBV7-9 to TRBJ2-5; D remains ambiguous. The CDR3 extends over 13 amino acids. Per germline, CDR1 SEHNR and CDR2 FQNEAQ (reference sequence). The V and J ends lost 0 bases and 4 bases respectively, with 6 bases between them. The CDR3 reads CASSLASRETQYF. The CDR3 region has the DNA TGTGCCAGCAGCTTAGCTAGCCGAGAGACCCAGTACTTC.

This sequence joins TRBV28 and TRBJ2-3, with TRBD1 identical over 9 bases. The V gene's germline CDR1 is MDHEN and CDR2 SYDVKM. The CDR3 contains 14 residues. V was clipped by 5 bases and J by 6 bases; unmatched bases: 6. For the CDR3, the DNA is TGTGCCAGCAGTATAGGGACAGGGTTGGATACGCAGTATTTT. It yields the protein CASSIGTGLDTQYF.

This rearrangement joins TRBV5-6 to TRBJ2-2; D possibly corresponds to TRBD1 (6 bases). The CDR3 sequence is 14 residues long. Deletions cut 5 bases from V and 2 bases from J, with 10 bases between. Germline values: CDR1 SGHDT, CDR2 YYEEEE. CDR3 residues: CASRTGFNTGELFF. CDR3 bases: TGTGCCAGCAGAACAGGGTTTAACACCGGGGAGCTGTTTTTT.

The chain couples TRBV28 to TRBJ1-4; 7 bases fit TRBD1. The V gene's germline CDR1 is MDHEN and CDR2 SYDVKM. The ends lost 6 bases at V and 8 bases at J; junction bases unmatched: 9. The CDR3 is 14 residues long. DNA of the CDR3: TGTGCCAGCAGCATCCGGGACAGATCGGAAAAACTGTTTTTT. This sequence encodes CASSIRDRSEKLFF.

V gene TRBV29-1 combines with J gene TRBJ2-3, with TRBD2 matching over 8 bases. Germline assignment: CDR1 SQVTM and CDR2 ANQGSEA. CDR3 length equals 12 residues. The junction had 1 base not matched to a gene; V was cut back by 4 bases and J by 4 bases. The CDR3 protein is CSVAGRADTQYF. DNA of the CDR3: TGCAGCGTTGCCGGGAGGGCAGATACGCAGTATTTT.

Only a few counts were recorded for this clone. CDR3 bases: TGTGCCAGCAGCTTATTCAGGGTTCGGCAAACTAATGAAAAACTGTTTTTT. This sequence encodes CASSLFRVRQTNEKLFF. The V call is TRBV7-8, the J call TRBJ1-4, with D possibly matching TRBD1 (5 bases). This CDR3 spans 17 amino acids. V lost 2 bases and J 1 base, leaving 14 bases between the germline ends. Germline CDR1 and CDR2: SGHVS and FQNEAQ.

The chain is built from TRBV9 and TRBJ2-1; tentatively, D is TRBD1 (6 bases). Germline CDR1 and CDR2: SGDLS and YYNGEE. The CDR3 spans 22 residues. The V end lost 0 bases, the J end lost 1 base, and 29 bases lay between the germline ends. The DNA of the CDR3 is TGTGCCAGCAGCGTAGTATCCCCCCCTTTACTGCAACAGGGTAGTTCCTACAATGAGCAGTTCTTC. Translation: CASSVVSPPLLQQGSSYNEQFF.

This chain uses TRBV29-1 with TRBJ1-1; D is ambiguous. The CDR3 covers 13 residues. Trimming stripped 6 bases from V and 0 bases from J, with 11 bases between. The germline V gene has CDR1 SQVTM and CDR2 ANQGSEA. The CDR3 DNA is TGCAGCGTCGTAAGAGCTTTGAACACTGAAGCTTTCTTT. It specifies CSVVRALNTEAFF.

The rearrangement joins TRBV27 to TRBJ1-5, with D possibly matching TRBD1 (6 bases). The CDR3 is 13 amino acids. CDR1 is MNHEY and CDR2 is SMNVEV in the germline V gene (reference sequence). Trimming pared 0 bases from V and 10 bases from J, leaving 10 bases between. CDR3 loop: CASSLSWGGPQHF. The CDR3 DNA sequence: TGTGCCAGCAGTTTATCGTGGGGGGGCCCCCAGCATTTT.

This rearrangement joins TRBV21-1 to TRBJ1-3. TRBV21-1 is a listed pseudogene. This CDR3 is built from 15 residues. The CDR3 spells CASSSGGISGNTIYF. The CDR3 nucleotides are TGTGCCAGCAGCTCCGGGGGGATCTCTGGAAACACCATATATTTT.

This clone was counted a few times. This rearrangement joins TRBV11-3 to TRBJ2-5; 10 bases fit TRBD1. Unmatched junction bases numbered 11, after V lost 5 bases and J lost 5 bases. The CDR3 runs 16 residues. CDR1 SGHNT and CDR2 YENEEA come from the germline V gene. CDR3 loop: CASSLQGLGQGETQYF. The DNA for the CDR3 is TGTGCCAGCAGCCTCCAGGGCCTGGGACAGGGGGAGACCCAGTACTTC.

The V and J genes are TRBV5-6 and TRBJ2-2; no firm D call. Trimming left V 0 bases short and J 0 bases short, with 9 bases between. The germline V gene encodes CDR1 SGHDT and CDR2 YYEEEE. The CDR3 covers 16 residues. CDR3 sequence: CASSLGGQPNTGELFF. DNA of the CDR3: TGTGCCAGCAGCTTGGGCGGCCAACCGAACACCGGGGAGCTGTTTTTT.

V and J are TRBV7-9 and TRBJ2-6, with a possible D match to TRBD1 (5 bases). V was trimmed by 4 bases and J by 2 bases, leaving 6 bases between them. Germline V lookup: CDR1 SEHNR, CDR2 FQNEAQ (reference sequence). The CDR3 extends over 14 amino acids. CDR3 sequence: CASSSGTGANVLTF. The CDR3 bases are TGTGCCAGCAGCTCAGGGACTGGGGCCAACGTCCTGACTTTC.